This record concerns one TCR beta chain sequence. This specimen belongs to a study of technical replicates of blood from a few donors. CDR1 and CDR2 from the germline V gene are ENHRY and SYGVKD. Trimming removed 1 base at V and 7 bases at J, with 10 bases between. This CDR3 region has 14 residues. This table comes from immunoSEQ multiplex PCR, and its TCRdb copy is limited to in-frame clones, with some not included. The sample lists around 67,000 clones, roughly 92% occurring once. The chain links TRBV10-3 to TRBJ1-4; D is unresolved. The clonotype comes from a human donor in good health. Sequencing used T cells isolated from PBMCs. CDR3: CAISEFAGLEKLFF. CDR3 sequence (DNA): TGTGCCATCAGTGAGTTTGCAGGCCTTGAAAAACTGTTTTTT.